One and the same sample provided the 20 T cell receptor beta chains below, sequenced in a study of blood T cell repertoires in COVID-19 (dated by TCRdb to the early 2020s). The protocol used for the library was the immunoSEQ multiplex PCR assay. TCRdb obtained this table from immuneACCESS and retained in-frame rearrangements with V and J assigned. These tables miss some clones; where compared with another copy, unresolved V genes account for less than half of the shortfall, and the remainder is unexplained. The table for this sample lists some 120,000 clones; more than 90% of them were counted only once. Of the sample, about 3.5% falls within the top ten clones. Material for sequencing was peripheral blood. The receptor source for this set is a man aged 45-65 years with active COVID-19.

This clone occurred once. The chain combines TRBV11-3 with TRBJ2-7; 7 nucleotides align to TRBD2. The CDR3 totals 15 residues. After removal of 1 base from V and 0 bases from J, the junction contained 3 bases not matched to a gene. Per germline, CDR1 SGHNT and CDR2 YENEEA. As DNA, the CDR3 is TGTGCCAGCAGCTTAGGGGCTAGCGGCTCCTACGAGCAGTACGTC. It codes for CASSLGASGSYEQYV.

This clone has more than one count but fewer than ten. This sequence joins TRBV5-6 and TRBJ1-2, with 7 bases lining up with TRBD1. This CDR3 is 15 amino acids long. CDR1 SGHDT and CDR2 YYEEEE come from the germline V gene. J was trimmed by 4 bases and V by 0 bases; bases with no gene match: 6. This chain's CDR3 is CASSLAEGAFYGYTF. DNA of the CDR3: TGTGCCAGCAGCTTGGCTGAGGGGGCTTTCTATGGCTACACCTTC.

V usage is TRBV6-1 and J usage is TRBJ2-2; 9 nucleotides agree with TRBD1. This CDR3 has 16 amino acids. V lost 0 bases, J lost 3 bases, and 2 bases stayed unmatched. Germline V gene data show CDR1 as MNHNS and CDR2 as SASEGT. The CDR3 reads CASSEATGGDTGELFF. The CDR3, as DNA: TGTGCCAGCAGTGAAGCGACAGGGGGTGACACCGGGGAGCTGTTTTTT.

V and J are TRBV2 and TRBJ1-2; 7 bases are shared with TRBD1. V dropped 1 base and J dropped 4; count of bases not matched to a gene: 3. Germline lookup yields CDR1 SNHLY and CDR2 FYNNEI. This CDR3 spans 14 amino acids. The CDR3 here is CASSEGGQPYGYTF. The CDR3 nucleotides read TGTGCCAGCAGTGAAGGGGGACAGCCCTATGGCTACACCTTC.

The chain carries TRBV4-1 and TRBJ1-1; D call uncertain. This CDR3 contains 13 residues. V lost 6 bases, J lost 1 base, and 9 bases lay in between. Germline assignment: CDR1 MGHRA and CDR2 YSYEKL. DNA for the CDR3: TGCGCCAGCAGGAGGGAGAGGAACACTGAAGCTTTCTTT. Protein: CASRRERNTEAFF.

V and J are TRBV30 and TRBJ1-5, with D perhaps TRBD1 (6 bases). CDR3 length: 13 amino acids. The germline gives CDR1 GTSNPN, CDR2 SVGIG (reference sequence). DNA for the CDR3: TGTGCTTTGGACCAGGGGCCCAATCAGCCCCAGCATTTT. As protein: CALDQGPNQPQHF.

CDR3: CASSDGGILANEKLFF. The CDR3 nucleotides are TGTGCCAGCAGTGATGGGGGGATCTTAGCTAATGAAAAACTGTTTTTT. J is TRBJ1-4 and V is TRBV6-1; tentatively, D is TRBD1 (5 bases). Trimming removed 3 bases at V and 3 bases at J, with 14 bases between. Germline CDR1 and CDR2: MNHNS and SASEGT. CDR3 length equals 16 residues.

This chain joins TRBV5-4 and TRBJ2-5; D is ambiguous. The CDR3 consists of 14 residues. The V gene's germline CDR1 is SGHNT and CDR2 YYREEE (reference sequence). V shed 4 bases and J shed 2 bases, with 12 bases lying between them. The CDR3 here is CASSPLGQQETQYF. CDR3 sequence (DNA): TGTGCCAGCAGCCCCCTCGGTCAACAAGAGACCCAGTACTTC.

The chain couples TRBV7-2 to TRBJ2-3; tentatively, D is TRBD1 (5 bases). CDR3 length equals 16 residues. Germline CDR1 and CDR2: SGHTA and FQGNSA. Trimming took off 1 base at V and 4 bases at J, with 15 bases between the two ends. CDR3 sequence: CASSLEWGSLADTQYF. In nucleotides, the CDR3 is TGTGCCAGCAGCTTAGAGTGGGGCAGTTTGGCAGATACGCAGTATTTT. Complete variable domain (other parts from reference TRBV7-2 and TRBJ2-3): GAGVSQSPSNKVTEKGKDVELRCDPISGHTALYWYRQSLGQGLEFLIYFQGNSAPDKSGLPSDRFSAERTGGSVSTLTIQRTQQEDSAVYLCASSLEWGSLADTQYFGPGTRLTVL.

The J gene is TRBJ1-3, the V gene TRBV12-5; TRBD1 is a possible D gene (5 bases). This CDR3 has 17 residues. Germline CDR1 LGHNT, CDR2 FRNRAP. V lost 4 bases and J 4 bases, leaving 20 bases between the germline ends. The CDR3 loop reads CASGSPGRRVLGNTIYF. The CDR3 coding sequence is TGTGCTAGTGGTTCACCAGGGCGTAGGGTGTTAGGAAACACCATATATTTT.

The chain uses TRBV15 and TRBJ2-4, with TRBD2 as a possible D gene (6 bases). In germline, CDR1 is LNHNV, CDR2 YYDKDF (reference sequence). The CDR3 length is 17 residues. Deletions cut 0 bases from V and 3 bases from J, with 15 bases between. CDR3 sequence (DNA): TGTGCCACCAGCAGAGAGGGGCTAGCGAATAACAAAAACATTCAGTACTTC. This encodes CATSREGLANNKNIQYF.

V gene TRBV7-9 combines with J gene TRBJ1-3, with a possible D match to TRBD1 (6 bases). Trimming left V 7 bases short and J 4 bases short, with 14 bases between. The germline gives CDR1 SEHNR, CDR2 FQNEAQ (reference sequence). This CDR3 is 14 amino acids long. CDR3 sequence (DNA): TGTGCCAGCACCGAAACAGGGTCCGGAAACACCATATATTTT. Its protein product is CASTETGSGNTIYF.

The chain has TRBV25-1 and TRBJ2-1; no definite D call. Germline V gene sequence: CDR1 MGHDK, CDR2 SYGVNS. The length of the CDR3 is 13 residues. The ends were cut back, 6 bases at V and 1 base at J, with 7 bases in the middle. This CDR3 reads CASSPGSYNEQFF. The CDR3 nucleotides are TGTGCCAGCAGCCCCGGGTCCTACAATGAGCAGTTCTTC. The full variable domain, its missing parts supplied by reference TRBV25-1 and TRBJ2-1, is EADIYQTPRYLVIGTGKKITLECSQTMGHDKMYWYQQDPGMELHLIHYSYGVNSTEKGDLSSESTVSRIRTEHFPLTLESARPSHTSQYLCASSPGSYNEQFFGPGTRLTVL.

V usage is TRBV3-1 (or the pseudogene TRBV3-2) and J usage is TRBJ2-2, with TRBD2 identical over 8 bases. The germline V gene has CDR1 LGHDT and CDR2 YNNKEL (reference sequence). The ends lost 1 base at V and 5 bases at J; junction bases unmatched: 6. The CDR3 covers 16 residues. CDR3 sequence: CASSQVPGRGTGELFF. The CDR3 DNA is TGTGCCAGCAGCCAAGTTCCCGGGAGGGGGACCGGGGAGCTGTTTTTT.

The V gene is TRBV5-6, the J gene TRBJ1-4, with TRBD1 matching 8 bases. V lost 0 bases, J lost 6 bases, and 7 bases stayed unmatched. The CDR3 loop spans 16 amino acids. Germline V gives CDR1 SGHDT, CDR2 YYEEEE. CDR3: CASSLGATGDYEKLFF. CDR3 DNA sequence: TGTGCCAGCAGCTTGGGGGCGACAGGGGATTATGAAAAACTGTTTTTT.

The chain carries TRBV20-1 and TRBJ1-4, with 11 bases aligning to TRBD1. Trimming removed 3 bases from V and 6 bases from J; junction bases left unmatched: 6. Germline values: CDR1 DFQATT, CDR2 SNEGSKA (reference sequence). The CDR3 is 15 amino acids. The chain's CDR3 is CSASFAGQGDEKLFF. In nucleotides, the CDR3 is TGCAGTGCTAGTTTCGCGGGACAGGGGGATGAAAAACTGTTTTTT.

The chain is built from TRBV12-5 and TRBJ1-6; no reliable D call. The CDR3 spans 16 residues. With 4 bases removed from V and 9 bases from J, the gap between germline ends came to 19 bases. CDR1 and CDR2 (germline): LGHNT, FRNRAP. The CDR3, as DNA: TGTGCTAGTGGTTCCGAACAGCCTGCCTTGGGTTCACCCCTCCACTTT. Its translation: CASGSEQPALGSPLHF.

The chain is built from TRBV6-5 and TRBJ1-5; 7 bases agree with TRBD1. Unmatched junction bases numbered 7, after V lost 7 bases and J lost 7 bases. The V gene's germline CDR1 is MNHEY and CDR2 SVGAGI. CDR3 length equals 13 residues. CDR3 bases: TGTGCCAGCATTGGACAGGTCAGCCAGCCCCAGCATTTT. Translation gives CASIGQVSQPQHF.

The chain carries TRBV11-3 and TRBJ2-5, with TRBD2 matching over 9 bases. V gave up 0 bases and J gave up 5 bases; unmatched junction bases: 4. Germline CDR1 is SGHNT and CDR2 is YENEEA. This CDR3 spans 15 amino acids. The CDR3 DNA is TGTGCCAGCAGCTTAGAAATTGCGGGAGGGGAGACCCAGTACTTC. This codes for CASSLEIAGGETQYF.

This rearrangement joins TRBV15 to TRBJ1-5, with TRBD1 matching 7 bases. CDR3 length: 16 amino acids. The V gene's germline CDR1 is LNHNV and CDR2 YYDKDF (reference sequence). V shed 7 bases, J shed 0 bases, and the junction held 9 bases outside the gene matches. The CDR3 spells CATNARDRYSNQPQHF. Written as DNA, the CDR3 is TGTGCCACCAACGCCCGGGACAGATATAGCAATCAGCCCCAGCATTTT.